The clone carrying this TCR beta chain was seen ten or more times. Its antigen remains unknown. This specimen comes from a study of CD8 T cells in ankylosing spondylitis. Study-wide results and limits: From matched ankylosing spondylitis synovial fluid, disease-linked clones were reportedly recovered at significantly enriched levels.

Looked up from germline, CDR1 is DFQATT and CDR2 is SNEGSKA (reference sequence). V was cut by 3 bases and J by 3 bases, with 9 bases left in between. The CDR3 totals 13 residues. TCRdb used MiXCR to reprocess the 5' RACE reads, holding one entry per CDR3 protein. The sample contains just over 150,000 distinct CDR3 sequences, approximately 20% of which appear only once. This TCR was recovered from a male donor with ankylosing spondylitis or in good health (not recorded which). V usage is TRBV20-1 and J usage is TRBJ2-1; D is unclear. Material: blood, either unsorted or a sorted T cell fraction (not recorded which). The CDR3 coding sequence is TGCAGTGCTAGTAAGCGAGACTACAATGAGCAGTTCTTC. It codes for CSASKRDYNEQFF.